Listed below are T cell receptor beta chains from one sample, sequenced in a study of CD8 T cells in Susac syndrome. From the immunoSEQ multiplex PCR reads, TCRdb called clonotypes with MiXCR, one entry per CDR3 protein. The sample lists fewer than 35,000 distinct CDR3 sequences; around 94% were seen once. Sequencing input: CD8+ T cells from PBMCs. The receptor set was obtained from a human donor in good health. Both conserved end residues are part of each CDR3.

V gene	J gene	CDR3 protein
TRBV4-1	TRBJ2-2	CASSQLPVLPVTGELFF
TRBV5-6	TRBJ2-7	CASSLVGQGEQYF
TRBV5-6	TRBJ1-1	CASSFSSVAEAFF
TRBV7-2	TRBJ2-6	CASRAGANVLTF
TRBV4-1	TRBJ1-4	CASSRSGWGTNEKLFF
TRBV3-1	TRBJ2-1	CASSQLDNYNEQFF
TRBV6-2/TRBV6-3	TRBJ2-5	CASSTTGLAGSYQETQYF
TRBV18	TRBJ2-3	CASSPQVEYTQYF
TRBV7-9	TRBJ1-2	CASSEGQGNGYTF
TRBV7-2	TRBJ2-3	CASSFSRPDTQYF
TRBV20-1	TRBJ2-3	CSASSGGTDTQYF
TRBV20-1	TRBJ2-7	CSARNEQGGSREQYF
TRBV4-3	TRBJ2-7	CASSLYTGGRSYEQYF
TRBV11-2	TRBJ1-2	CASSVHTGAHTF
TRBV7-2	TRBJ1-5	CASSPSRNQPQHF
TRBV9	TRBJ2-2	CASSAGQPNTGELFF
TRBV7-9	TRBJ1-1	CASSPPRGANTEAFF
TRBV5-1	TRBJ2-3	CASFGTSRTDTQYF
TRBV27	TRBJ2-4	CASSFLTELAKNIQYF
TRBV7-2	TRBJ1-1	CASSLLSRGTEAFF
TRBV9	TRBJ2-2	CASRTGGDTGELFF
TRBV2	TRBJ2-5	CARRETGKETQYF
TRBV6-2/TRBV6-3	TRBJ1-1	CASTQDRGFFEAFF
TRBV5-5	TRBJ1-5	CASSLQGNQPQHF
TRBV4-1	TRBJ2-1	CASSQQHPTSGVTYNEQFF
TRBV4-3	TRBJ1-1	CASSQADRGLTEAFF
TRBV29-1	TRBJ2-7	CSVLAGPSYEQYF
TRBV6-5	TRBJ2-1	CASQGSLDNEQFF
TRBV27	TRBJ2-3	CASSLQGPDTQYF
TRBV18	TRBJ2-1	CASSPLIPGRSSYNEQFF
TRBV5-1	TRBJ2-2	CASSPGQVNTGELFF
TRBV20-1	TRBJ2-1	CSARPMGSLGDEQFF
TRBV3-1	TRBJ2-1	CASSQEGRILSCSYNEQFF
TRBV5-1	TRBJ1-3	CASSLQGDSSGNTIYF
TRBV2	TRBJ2-1	CASRKDTSSYNEQFF